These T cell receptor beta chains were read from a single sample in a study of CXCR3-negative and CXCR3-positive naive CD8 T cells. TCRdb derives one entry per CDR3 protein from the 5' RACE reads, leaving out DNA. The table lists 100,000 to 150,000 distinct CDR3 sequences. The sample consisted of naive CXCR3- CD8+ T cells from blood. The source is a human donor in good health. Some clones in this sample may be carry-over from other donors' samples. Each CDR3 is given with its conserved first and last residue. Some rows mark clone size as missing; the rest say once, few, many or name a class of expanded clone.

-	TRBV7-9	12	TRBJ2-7	CASSLGPDEQYF
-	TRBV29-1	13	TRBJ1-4	CSVDVSGDEKLFF
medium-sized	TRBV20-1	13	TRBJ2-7	CSARWTSDYEQYF
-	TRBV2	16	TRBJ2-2	CASSELGTGIPGELFF
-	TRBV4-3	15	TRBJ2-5	CASSQDRSSQETQYF
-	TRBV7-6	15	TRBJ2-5	CASTDEAGVIETQYF
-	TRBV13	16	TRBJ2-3	CASSFLGGELADTQYF
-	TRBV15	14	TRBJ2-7	CATSIASGSYEQYF
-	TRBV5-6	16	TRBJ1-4	CASSSTGTDYSEKLFF
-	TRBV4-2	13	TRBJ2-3	CASSQGRLDTQYF
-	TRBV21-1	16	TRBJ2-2	CASSKPTGENTGELFF
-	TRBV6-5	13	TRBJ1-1	CASSLGTDTEAFF
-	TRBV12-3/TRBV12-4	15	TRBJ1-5	CASSFTRVGNQPQHF
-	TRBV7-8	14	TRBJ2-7	CASSLARAGAEQYF
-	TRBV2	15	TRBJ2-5	CASTLTSGNSETQYF
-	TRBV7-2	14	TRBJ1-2	CASRNYPLNYGYTF
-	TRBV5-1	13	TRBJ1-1	CASSTGLNTEAFF
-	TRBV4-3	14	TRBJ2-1	CASSQERVSNEQFF
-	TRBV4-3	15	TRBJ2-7	CASSQDPGGGYEQYF
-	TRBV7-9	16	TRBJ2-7	CASSYGQGKPPYEQYF